The rows below give T cell receptor beta chains drawn from one sample of a study of OX40 agonist ivuxolimab in advanced cancers. Repertoires were generated with immunoSEQ multiplex PCR, while TCRdb's copy carries only in-frame clones and drops some. The sample yields 70,000 to 95,000 clones, around 90% seen once. The sample was CD4+ or CD8+ T cells sorted from blood, taken in a trial of the OX40 agonist ivuxolimab. The origin of the receptors is an adult with an advanced solid tumor such as melanoma, head and neck, liver or kidney cancer. The CDR3 runs from the conserved cysteine through the conserved F or W. A D gene is named only where the DNA matches it firmly. Rows may omit the clone size; those that give it use once, few, many or a size class.

>NA|TRBV11-2|TRBJ2-2|NA
TGTGCCAGCAGCTTAGGGTCGCCAGGGGCCGGGGAGCTGTTTTTT
CASSLGSPGAGELFF
>NA|TRBV6-5|TRBJ1-1|NA
TGTGCCAGCAGCCTGACAGAGAACACTGAAGCTTTCTTT
CASSLTENTEAFF
>NA|TRBV5-1|TRBJ2-5|NA
TGCGCCAGCAGCCGAACGGGGCAAGAGACCCAGTACTTC
CASSRTGQETQYF
>TRBD1|TRBV28|TRBJ1-5|NA
TGTGCCAGCACCTTACGAATGACAGGGGGCAGGCAGCCCCAGCATTTT
CASTLRMTGGRQPQHF
>NA|TRBV19|TRBJ2-7|NA
TGTGCCAGTAGTATAGGCCCAGGGACGGGAACCTACGAGCAGTACTTC
CASSIGPGTGTYEQYF
>TRBD2|TRBV12-5|TRBJ2-7|NA
TGTGCTAGTGTCTCCCGGACTAGCCCCTACGAGCAGTACTTC
CASVSRTSPYEQYF
>NA|TRBV30|TRBJ2-3|NA
TGTGCCGGGACGAGTCAACCCGCCACAGATACGCAGTATTTT
CAGTSQPATDTQYF
>TRBD1|TRBV14|TRBJ1-4|NA
TGTGCCAGCAGCTTTGGAGGGACAGATAATGAAAAACTGTTTTTT
CASSFGGTDNEKLFF
>TRBD2|TRBV7-2|TRBJ2-7|NA
TGTGCCAGCAGCCCCCAGCGGGAGAGAGGAGAGCAGTACTTC
CASSPQRERGEQYF
>NA|TRBV28|TRBJ1-4|NA
TGTGCCAGCAGTTTACGGTATCCTAATGAAAAACTGTTTTTT
CASSLRYPNEKLFF
>TRBD2|TRBV7-7|TRBJ2-5|NA
TGTGCTAGCAGCCCCGGGACTAGCGGTCGCCAAGGGACCCAGTACTTC
CASSPGTSGRQGTQYF
>NA|TRBV5-1|TRBJ2-7|NA
TGCGCCAGCAGCGAAATGGACAGCCCCGCTTACGAGCAGTACTTC
CASSEMDSPAYEQYF
>TRBD2|TRBV5-1|TRBJ2-3|NA
TGCGCCAGCAGGGCTAGCGGGGGCACAGATACGCAGTATTTT
CASRASGGTDTQYF
>NA|TRBV6-5|TRBJ1-1|NA
TGTGCCAGCAGTTACATGAACACTGAAGCTTTCTTT
CASSYMNTEAFF
>NA|TRBV5-4|TRBJ2-3|NA
TGTGCCAGCAGCTTGGACAGCACAGATACGCAGTATTTT
CASSLDSTDTQYF
>NA|TRBV7-6|TRBJ2-5|NA
TGTGCCAGCAGCTTAGCGTTTGAGACCCAGTACTTC
CASSLAFETQYF
>NA|TRBV7-2|TRBJ2-3|NA
TGTGCCAGCAGCTTACGGAAAAGCACAGATACGCAGTATTTT
CASSLRKSTDTQYF
>TRBD2|TRBV5-1|TRBJ2-1|NA
TGCGCCAGCAGCTTGGTGGTTAGCGGGAGCGATGAGCAGTTCTTC
CASSLVVSGSDEQFF
>TRBD1|TRBV5-5|TRBJ2-7|NA
TGTGCCAGCGGGACAGGGGGCCCCTCCGAGCAGTACTTC
CASGTGGPSEQYF
>NA|TRBV10-2|TRBJ2-7|NA
TGCGCCAGCACCCCTGGCAGCTACGAGCAGTACTTC
CASTPGSYEQYF
>NA|TRBV7-9|TRBJ1-4|NA
TGTGCCAGCAGCTTAGGGTCAGGGCATAATGAAAAACTGTTTTTT
CASSLGSGHNEKLFF
>NA|TRBV5-6|TRBJ1-2|once
TGTGCCAGCAGCCCAGGACAGAACCTACGCTATGGCTACACCTTC
CASSPGQNLRYGYTF
>TRBD2|TRBV18|TRBJ2-3|NA
TGTGCCAGCTCACCGGTAATAGCGGGGACTAGCACAGATACGCAGTATTTT
CASSPVIAGTSTDTQYF
>TRBD2|TRBV19|TRBJ2-7|once
TGTGCCAGTACCCCGTTGGTTCTAGCGGGAGCGATTCTGTACGAGCAGTACTTC
CASTPLVLAGAILYEQYF
>NA|TRBV7-9|TRBJ2-3|NA
TGTGCCAGCAGCTTAAACGCAGATACGCAGTATTTT
CASSLNADTQYF
>TRBD1|TRBV6-1|TRBJ2-7|few
TGTGCCAGCAGTGAATTGTACGGACAGGGGTACGAGCAGTACTTC
CASSELYGQGYEQYF
>NA|TRBV28|TRBJ1-5|NA
TGTGCCAGCAGGGCCCCGACGGGGGGCAATCAGCCCCAGCATTTT
CASRAPTGGNQPQHF
>TRBD1|TRBV7-8|TRBJ2-5|NA
TGTGCCAGCAGCTTAGAAGCCTTCAGTGGGACAGGGAAAGAGACCCAGTACTTC
CASSLEAFSGTGKETQYF
>NA|TRBV7-2|TRBJ2-2|NA
TGTGCCAGCAGCCCTCACCTCTCCACCGGGGAGCTGTTTTTT
CASSPHLSTGELFF
>NA|TRBV2|TRBJ1-2|NA
TGTGCCAGCAGAGGGCTCTTTGTGGCCGGCTACACCTTC
CASRGLFVAGYTF
>TRBD1|TRBV4-3|TRBJ1-5|NA
TGCGCCAGCAGCCAAGATCTTGGGACAGGGGTCAATCAGCCCCAGCATTTT
CASSQDLGTGVNQPQHF
>NA|TRBV28|TRBJ1-2|NA
TGTGCCAGCGATACCCCGAGTAGGGGGGACGGCTACACCTTC
CASDTPSRGDGYTF
>TRBD1|TRBV14|TRBJ1-3|NA
TGTGCCAGCAGCCCAAGGACAGGCATCTCTGGAAACACCATATATTTT
CASSPRTGISGNTIYF
>NA|TRBV4-2|TRBJ1-1|NA
TGTGCCAGCAGCCAAGCACACAGGGAAACCACTGAAGCTTTCTTT
CASSQAHRETTEAFF
>NA|TRBV6-5|TRBJ1-1|NA
TGTGCCAGCAGTTACCGTGTGGGCCCGCTCACTGAAGCTTTCTTT
CASSYRVGPLTEAFF
>TRBD2|TRBV10-1|TRBJ2-2|NA
TGCGCCAGCAGTGGAAGCGGGAGGGCCGGGGAGCTGTTTTTT
CASSGSGRAGELFF
>TRBD1|TRBV4-3|TRBJ2-5|NA
TGCGCCAGCAGCCAAGGAATACAGGGGGAGACCCAGTACTTC
CASSQGIQGETQYF
>NA|TRBV19|TRBJ2-1|NA
TGTGCCAGTAGTATTTACCTCGACAATGAGCAGTTCTTC
CASSIYLDNEQFF
>TRBD2|TRBV15|TRBJ2-5|NA
TGTGCCACCAGCAGAGCCCCCTCAGCGGGGCAAGAGACCCAGTACTTC
CATSRAPSAGQETQYF
>NA|TRBV6-6|TRBJ2-6|once
TGTGCCAGCAGAGTTTACTCTGGGGCCAACGTCCTGACTTTC
CASRVYSGANVLTF
>NA|TRBV10-1|TRBJ2-1|NA
TGCGCCAGCAGTGAGTTGAGAAAGAGTGAGCAGTTCTTC
CASSELRKSEQFF
>TRBD1|TRBV18|TRBJ2-3|NA
TGTGCCAGCTCACCCCCCCTCGGACAGGGCGGAGATACGCAGTATTTT
CASSPPLGQGGDTQYF
>NA|TRBV28|TRBJ2-1|NA
TGTGCCAGCAGACTAACCGAGGACGTGGATGAGCAGTTCTTC
CASRLTEDVDEQFF
>TRBD2|TRBV28|TRBJ2-1|NA
TGTGCCAGCACCCCGGCGGGGACTAGCGGCTTATACAATGAGCAGTTCTTC
CASTPAGTSGLYNEQFF
>TRBD1|TRBV5-1|TRBJ2-7|few
TGCGCCAGCAGCACGGGACAGGCCACAGACGAGCAGTACTTC
CASSTGQATDEQYF